Listed below are T cell receptor beta chains from one sample, sequenced in a study of cytomegalovirus exposure and HLA in healthy donors. Produced via immunoSEQ multiplex PCR; TCRdb's table is partial and in-frame only. Among approximately 240,000 clones listed, around 80% were seen once. What was sequenced was PBMCs. The receptors originated from a woman aged 55 to 70 in good health and CMV-seropositive. The CDR3 runs from the conserved cysteine through the conserved F or W. The order of the fields is J gene, V gene, CDR3 protein.

j_gene: TRBJ2-3; v_gene: TRBV7-3; CDR3aa: CAGRIAGTDTQYF
j_gene: TRBJ2-5; v_gene: TRBV5-5; CDR3aa: CASSLGLNQETQYF
j_gene: TRBJ1-2; v_gene: TRBV19; CDR3aa: CASSAPRTGQNYGYTF
j_gene: TRBJ2-7; v_gene: TRBV6-5; CDR3aa: CASSHGQGPYEQYF
j_gene: TRBJ1-4; v_gene: TRBV6-5; CDR3aa: CASSSGQVNEKLFF
j_gene: TRBJ2-7; v_gene: TRBV4-1; CDR3aa: CASSQEGGFSYEQYF
j_gene: TRBJ1-2; v_gene: TRBV30; CDR3aa: CAWSDNLGVGGYGYTF
j_gene: TRBJ2-1; v_gene: TRBV10-3; CDR3aa: CAISELAGASGNEQFF
j_gene: TRBJ2-3; v_gene: TRBV6-5; CDR3aa: CASSYEGGQGTDTQYF
j_gene: TRBJ1-2; v_gene: TRBV5-1; CDR3aa: CASSLVGTGYGYTF
j_gene: TRBJ1-5; v_gene: TRBV30; CDR3aa: CAWSVRFNQPQHF
j_gene: TRBJ2-5; v_gene: TRBV29-1; CDR3aa: CSVRYSAKSEETQYF
j_gene: TRBJ2-7; v_gene: TRBV21-1; CDR3aa: CASSIRDSPYYQLGSYEQYF
j_gene: TRBJ2-5; v_gene: TRBV19; CDR3aa: CASSLTGTGEETQYF
j_gene: TRBJ1-1; v_gene: TRBV9; CDR3aa: CASSVTSGGTEAFF
j_gene: TRBJ1-4; v_gene: TRBV7-9; CDR3aa: CASSSGQGRREKLFF
j_gene: TRBJ2-5; v_gene: TRBV28; CDR3aa: CASSPRQGRETQYF
j_gene: TRBJ2-5; v_gene: TRBV10-3; CDR3aa: CAISRGALETQYF
j_gene: TRBJ2-3; v_gene: TRBV18; CDR3aa: CASSPSGSSGPAADTQYF
j_gene: TRBJ2-7; v_gene: TRBV6-6; CDR3aa: CASRGIPGQGTYEQYF
j_gene: TRBJ1-5; v_gene: TRBV7-2; CDR3aa: CASSLQEDQPQHF
j_gene: TRBJ1-6; v_gene: TRBV5-6; CDR3aa: CASSLGPSLDNSPLHF
j_gene: TRBJ2-7; v_gene: TRBV4-1; CDR3aa: CASSQEVQGTAIPYEQYF
j_gene: TRBJ1-3; v_gene: TRBV28; CDR3aa: CASSLSRDGNTIYF
j_gene: TRBJ2-5; v_gene: TRBV9; CDR3aa: CASSVSAGDQETQYF
j_gene: NA; v_gene: TRBV11-3; CDR3aa: CASSLTGGSYEQYF
j_gene: TRBJ2-5; v_gene: TRBV9; CDR3aa: CASSVVGGGASPETQYF
j_gene: TRBJ2-5; v_gene: TRBV5-4; CDR3aa: CASRASGFQETQYF
j_gene: TRBJ2-7; v_gene: TRBV25-1; CDR3aa: CASRTSGLYEQYF